What follows is one T cell receptor (beta chain) and its context. This sample was taken from a study of blood T cell repertoires in COVID-19. Across the whole study: Sample material is recorded as cDNA or gDNA derived from T cells, B-cell-depleted T cells, or PBMCs.

Generated by immunoSEQ multiplex PCR, the TCRdb table keeps only in-frame clones and is missing some. The sample contains around 230,000 clones, roughly 86% of which appear only once. Those enrolled, adults aged about 18 to 89 years, came from 24 US areas. V lost 3 bases, J lost 8 bases, and 5 bases stayed unmatched. This CDR3 is built from 16 residues. Per the germline V gene, CDR1 is KGHSH and CDR2 is LQKENI. The chain has TRBV18 and TRBJ2-1, with TRBD2 identical over 15 bases. The TCR was taken from a middle-aged woman with acute COVID-19. Sequences were obtained from PBMCs or T cells enriched from blood (not recorded which). CDR3 in DNA: TGTGCCAGCTCACCTGCAGGACTAGCGGGAGGGGATGAGCAGTTCTTC. Translated, it gives CASSPAGLAGGDEQFF.